This T cell receptor (beta chain) was identified in a study of OX40 agonist ivuxolimab in advanced cancers. CDR1 is MGHRA and CDR2 is YSYEKL in the germline V gene. V gave up 0 bases and J gave up 5 bases, with 8 bases separating them. This CDR3 has 15 residues. Sequenced by immunoSEQ multiplex PCR; TCRdb stores in-frame clones only, minus some. In the table there are tens of thousands of clones, roughly 82% of which are singletons. The TCR comes from an adult with an advanced solid tumor such as melanoma, head and neck, liver or kidney cancer. The chain has TRBV4-1 and TRBJ1-6, with D possibly TRBD1 on 5 matching bases. The sample in question was CD4+ or CD8+ T cells sorted from blood, obtained in a trial of the OX40 agonist ivuxolimab. For the CDR3, the DNA is TGCGCCAGCAGCCAAGAGGGGCCGGATAATTCACCCCTCCACTTT. It yields the protein CASSQEGPDNSPLHF.